The clone carrying this T cell receptor (beta chain) was recorded only once. Antigen unknown. The data were taken from a study of shared clonotypes between healthy human individuals. The trim removed 4 bases at V and 0 bases at J, leaving 6 bases unmatched. The CDR3 runs 16 residues. Per the germline V gene, CDR1 is MGHRA and CDR2 is YSYEKL. Only in-frame clones appear in the TCRdb table, and some are missing; sequencing was by immunoSEQ multiplex PCR. The repertoire holds about 2.4 million clones, with over 85% as singletons. Study results and limitations: Shared clonotypes across all four donors exceeded non-shared ones in generation probability.

Sequenced sample: naive CD4+ T cells from PBMCs. Noted subset: CD45RA+ positively selected. The chain employs TRBV4-1 and TRBJ2-1; 7 nucleotides match TRBD2. This receptor was identified in a man between 18 and 29 years old in good health. Some clones in this sample may be carry-over from other donors' samples. For the CDR3, the DNA is TGCGCCAGCAGCCGGGGGACTACCCACTCCTACAATGAGCAGTTCTTC. Translation: CASSRGTTHSYNEQFF.